The 10 T cell receptor beta chains in this list originate from one sample, sequenced in a study of blood T cell repertoires in COVID-19. Sequencing used immunoSEQ multiplex PCR; TCRdb keeps in-frame clones, though not all of them. The sample has roughly 200,000 clones; 82% are singletons. Sequenced input: peripheral blood. The receptors stem from a woman between 55 and 75 years old with COVID-19, enrolled during active disease.

The CDR3 DNA reads TGTGCCACCAGCAGGACAGGTTTTTCACAGTATTTT. Translation gives CATSRTGFSQYF. The rearrangement links TRBV15 to TRBJ2-3, with D possibly being TRBD1 (6 bases). The CDR3 has 12 residues. V gave up 3 bases and J gave up 12 bases, with 13 bases separating them. Germline lookup yields CDR1 LNHNV and CDR2 YYDKDF (reference sequence). Filled out from reference TRBV15 and TRBJ2-3, the complete variable domain reads DAMVIQNPRYQVTQFGKPVTLSCSQTLNHNVMYWYQQKSSQAPKLLFHYYDKDFNNEADTPDNFQSRRPNTSFCFLDIRSPGLGDTAMYLCATSRTGFSQYFGPGTRLTVL.

V and J are TRBV27 and TRBJ2-1; 7 nucleotides match TRBD1. Germline-derived CDR1 and CDR2 are MNHEY and SMNVEV (reference sequence). The J segment lost 4 bases and the V segment lost 0 bases, leaving 3 bases of the junction unmatched. This CDR3 spans 15 amino acids. In DNA, the CDR3 is TGTGCCAGCAGTTTATCCGGGACAGCGTACAATGAGCAGTTCTTC. Translation: CASSLSGTAYNEQFF.

The chain joins TRBV9 to TRBJ2-1; no firm D call. Between the trimmed V and J ends, which lost 0 bases and 1 base, there was a span of 11 bases. Germline-derived CDR1 and CDR2 are SGDLS and YYNGEE. The CDR3 consists of 16 residues. The CDR3 region has the DNA TGTGCCAGCAGCGTAGACGACCACGGGTCCTACAATGAGCAGTTCTTC. This sequence encodes CASSVDDHGSYNEQFF.

This chain connects TRBV7-2 to TRBJ2-3; 9 bases are shared with TRBD1. This CDR3 spans 17 amino acids. With V trimmed by 3 bases and J by 5 bases, 12 bases remained unmatched. Per the germline V gene, CDR1 is SGHTA and CDR2 is FQGNSA. The CDR3 DNA reads as TGTGCCAGCAGCTTGCCTAGGGGACAGGGTGGAAAAGATACGCAGTATTTT. Protein product: CASSLPRGQGGKDTQYF.

The V call is TRBV5-1, the J call TRBJ2-6; D is perhaps TRBD1 (5 bases). There are 19 residues in the CDR3. The V gene lost 2 bases and the J gene lost 1 base, with 19 bases spanning the gap. Germline CDR1 SGHRS, CDR2 YFSETQ. The CDR3 loop reads CASSFVRTAAGSGANVLTF. The CDR3 region has the DNA TGCGCCAGCAGCTTCGTACGAACCGCCGCAGGGTCTGGGGCCAACGTCCTGACTTTC.

V and J are TRBV14 and TRBJ1-1; possible D gene TRBD1, 5 bases. This CDR3 is built from 13 residues. Trimming took off 4 bases at V and 0 bases at J, with 6 bases between the two ends. The germline V gene has CDR1 SGHDN and CDR2 FVKESK. Written as DNA, the CDR3 is TGTGCCAGCAGCCCGACAGTGAACACTGAAGCTTTCTTT. Translating gives CASSPTVNTEAFF. The full variable domain, with the rest looked up from reference TRBV14 and TRBJ1-1, is EAGVTQFPSHSVIEKGQTVTLRCDPISGHDNLYWYRRVMGKEIKFLLHFVKESKQDESGMPNNRFLAERTGGTYSTLKVQPAELEDSGVYFCASSPTVNTEAFFGQGTRLTVV.

The chain carries TRBV10-3 and TRBJ2-7; D call uncertain. Germline V gene sequence: CDR1 ENHRY, CDR2 SYGVKD. This CDR3 contains 14 residues. Trimming pared 6 bases from V and 0 bases from J, leaving 12 bases between. The CDR3: CAIRAPHHSYEQYF. As DNA, the CDR3 is TGTGCCATCAGGGCCCCCCACCACTCCTACGAGCAGTACTTC.

CDR3 sequence reads: CASSLDLGGDTDTQYF. The CDR3 region has the DNA TGTGCCAGCAGCTTAGACCTAGGAGGGGACACAGATACGCAGTATTTT. The J gene is TRBJ2-3, the V gene TRBV7-6; the D gene is possibly TRBD2 (6 bases). The ends were cut back, 1 base at V and 2 bases at J, with 13 bases in the middle. Germline lookup yields CDR1 SGHVS and CDR2 FNYEAQ. The CDR3 is 16 residues long.

There are a few counts of this clone. This rearrangement joins TRBV6-5 to TRBJ2-2; possibly TRBD2 for D (5 bases). Between the trimmed V and J ends, which lost 10 bases and 7 bases, there was a span of 13 bases. Germline loops: CDR1 MNHEY, CDR2 SVGAGI. This CDR3 comprises 12 residues. For the CDR3, the DNA is TGTGCCACCTACAAAAGCGGCGGGGAGCTGTTTTTT. It is translated as CATYKSGGELFF.

The chain combines TRBV10-3 with TRBJ2-7; 13 bases fit TRBD2. CDR3 size: 16 residues. CDR1 ENHRY and CDR2 SYGVKD come from the germline V gene. J was trimmed by 2 bases and V by 2 bases; bases with no gene match: 3. CDR3 residues: CAISETSGRGTYEQYF. CDR3 coding DNA: TGTGCCATCAGTGAGACTAGCGGGAGGGGCACCTACGAGCAGTACTTC.